These T cell receptor beta chains were read from a single sample in a study of blood T cell repertoires in COVID-19. Sequencing used immunoSEQ multiplex PCR; TCRdb keeps in-frame clones, though not all of them. The sample holds approximately 170,000 clones; around 86% are singletons and the top ten take roughly 3.5%. The sample consisted of peripheral blood. These receptors all come from a man between 65 and 80 years old with acute or convalescent COVID-19. The CDR3 runs from the conserved cysteine through the conserved F or W. A D gene is named only where the DNA matches it firmly. Some rows mark clone size as missing; the rest say once, few, many or name a class of expanded clone.

clone size | D gene | J gene | V gene | CDR3 protein | CDR3 DNA
once | TRBD1 | TRBJ2-7 | TRBV10-3 | CAISPTGEYEQYF | TGTGCCATCAGTCCGACAGGGGAGTACGAGCAGTACTTC
NA | TRBD1 | TRBJ1-4 | TRBV27 | CASSPDRARRKLFF | TGTGCCAGCAGTCCCGACAGGGCTCGACGAAAACTGTTTTTT
NA | NA | TRBJ1-1 | TRBV3-1/TRBV3-2 | CASSQTWTMNTEAFF | TGTGCCAGCAGTCAGACCTGGACTATGAACACTGAAGCTTTCTTT
NA | NA | TRBJ2-6 | TRBV7-2 | CASSLYLDSFSGANVLTF | TGTGCCAGCAGCTTGTATCTCGACAGTTTCTCTGGGGCCAACGTCCTGACTTTC
NA | NA | TRBJ1-4 | TRBV27 | CASRNSYPGTVREKLFF | TGTGCCAGCAGAAACTCCTATCCGGGAACAGTCCGGGAAAAACTGTTTTTT
once | TRBD1 | TRBJ1-1 | TRBV5-1 | CASRQGSGTEAFF | TGCGCCAGCAGACAGGGGTCGGGGACTGAAGCTTTCTTT
NA | NA | TRBJ2-5 | TRBV7-6 | CASSLVPPLQETQYF | TGTGCCAGCAGCTTAGTTCCCCCTCTTCAAGAGACCCAGTACTTC
NA | NA | TRBJ1-4 | TRBV2 | CASVSQGSTNEKLFF | TGTGCCAGCGTTTCCCAGGGTTCAACTAATGAAAAACTGTTTTTT
NA | NA | TRBJ2-1 | TRBV4-2 | CASSQPGDNNEQFF | TGTGCCAGCAGCCAACCAGGGGACAACAATGAGCAGTTCTTC
NA | TRBD1 | TRBJ1-1 | TRBV5-6 | CASSATGGVNTEAFF | TGTGCCAGCAGCGCCACAGGGGGCGTGAACACTGAAGCTTTCTTT
NA | NA | TRBJ1-3 | TRBV2 | CASRRGGGTIYF | TGTGCCAGCCGCCGTGGCGGCGGCACCATATATTTT
NA | NA | TRBJ1-5 | TRBV4-3 | CASSQEFGLNQPQHF | TGCGCCAGCAGCCAAGAATTTGGGCTGAATCAGCCCCAGCATTTT
once | TRBD2 | TRBJ2-5 | TRBV5-1 | CASSIGLAGLQETQYF | TGCGCCAGCAGCATCGGACTAGCGGGGTTACAAGAGACCCAGTACTTC
NA | TRBD1 | TRBJ2-3 | TRBV5-1 | CASSSAGTGLDTQYF | TGCGCCAGCAGCTCGGCCGGGACAGGGTTAGATACGCAGTATTTT
NA | NA | TRBJ2-1 | TRBV5-5 | CASSLGRVSYNEQFF | TGTGCCAGCAGCTTGGGCAGGGTATCCTACAATGAGCAGTTCTTC
NA | TRBD2 | TRBJ2-3 | TRBV5-1 | CASSVASGGGADTQYF | TGCGCCAGCAGCGTGGCTAGCGGGGGGGGCGCAGATACGCAGTATTTT
NA | NA | TRBJ1-5 | TRBV18 | CASSLSVAPIQPQHF | TGTGCCAGCTCACTCTCAGTGGCTCCGATTCAGCCCCAGCATTTT
NA | NA | TRBJ1-1 | TRBV27 | CASSIIQGYTEAFF | TGTGCCAGCAGTATCATACAGGGATACACTGAAGCTTTCTTT
NA | NA | TRBJ2-1 | TRBV9 | CASSVGLRGEQFF | TGTGCCAGCAGCGTAGGCCTCCGGGGTGAGCAGTTCTTC
NA | TRBD1 | TRBJ1-1 | TRBV19 | CASSRGTGGSRATEAFF | TGTGCCAGTAGTAGGGGGACAGGGGGCTCGAGGGCCACTGAAGCTTTCTTT
NA | NA | TRBJ2-7 | TRBV6-5 | CASKPSGGPYEQYF | TGTGCCAGCAAACCCTCGGGGGGCCCCTACGAGCAGTACTTC
NA | NA | TRBJ2-6 | TRBV5-6 | CASSPAGVGANVLTF | TGTGCCAGCAGCCCTGCAGGGGTTGGGGCCAACGTCCTGACTTTC
NA | NA | TRBJ1-1 | TRBV29-1 | CSVEGQQNTEAFF | TGCAGCGTTGAGGGACAACAGAACACTGAAGCTTTCTTT
NA | NA | TRBJ2-2 | TRBV12-5 | CASGFGGTGELFF | TGTGCTAGTGGTTTCGGCGGGACCGGGGAGCTGTTTTTT
NA | NA | TRBJ2-1 | TRBV5-1 | CASSLDPTTKLNEQFF | TGCGCCAGCAGCTTGGACCCCACCACTAAGTTGAATGAGCAGTTCTTC
NA | NA | TRBJ1-1 | TRBV3-1/TRBV3-2 | CASSPTRTNTEAFF | TGTGCCAGCAGCCCCACGAGAACGAACACTGAAGCTTTCTTT
NA | TRBD1 | TRBJ2-1 | TRBV4-3 | CASSLGTGRISYNEQFF | TGCGCCAGCAGCCTAGGGACAGGCCGAATCTCCTACAATGAGCAGTTCTTC